The clone carrying this T cell receptor beta chain has a single count. Its target is not known. Some clones are missing from TCRdb's copy, which holds only in-frame ones; the method was immunoSEQ multiplex PCR. The table shows some 22,000 clones, with 73% occurring only once. Germline V gene lookup returns CDR1 MNHEY and CDR2 SVGAGI. V lost 8 bases, J lost 6 bases, and 4 bases stayed unmatched. This CDR3 has 13 amino acids. This sample stems from a study of vaccination effects on CD4 cells after COVID-19. Findings of the study overall: Substantial clonal contraction characterized both infection- and vaccine-induced clones late after vaccination. Only 1 of 255 vaccine-induced clones from healthy vaccinees cross-reacted with common cold coronaviruses.

The ViraFEST assay expanded antigen-specific CD4+ T cells with viral peptide pools before sequencing. Subsequent to a culture period of approximately 11 days, CD4+ T cells were isolated. Vaccine recipients had no previous SARS-CoV-2 infection; their nucleocapsid antibodies were negative. Some 2 million PBMC were placed in each well, which was supplemented with approximately 9.7 IU/ml IL-2 and roughly 9 ug/ml peptides. Sequencing used CD4+ T cells from PBMCs cultured with SARS-CoV-2 spike peptides, obtained before COVID-19 vaccination. The chain links TRBV6-5 to TRBJ2-3; TRBD1 aligns across 11 bases. This TCR was sampled from a human donor who received a COVID-19 vaccine. The CDR3 loop reads CASWGTGGDTQYF. Here the CDR3 DNA reads TGTGCCAGCTGGGGGACAGGGGGGGATACGCAGTATTTT.